The sequence of this T cell receptor (beta chain) was determined in a study of blood T cell repertoires in COVID-19. Germline-derived CDR1 and CDR2 are SGHNT and YYREEE (reference sequence). Trimming cost V 4 bases and J 7 bases; bases outside gene matches: 10. CDR3 length: 16 amino acids. Clones were read by immunoSEQ multiplex PCR, and TCRdb kept only the in-frame ones, dropping some. The sample comprises fewer than 250,000 clones, approximately 88% of which are singletons, and 2% to 3% rests with the top ten. The TCR was taken from a woman under 40 with acute COVID-19. This chain links TRBV5-4 with TRBJ1-6; 8 nucleotides match TRBD1. Sequences were obtained from PBMCs or T cells enriched from blood (not recorded which). This CDR3 reads CASSKPPTGGNSPLHF. The CDR3 nucleotides are TGTGCCAGCAGCAAACCGCCCACAGGGGGGAATTCACCCCTCCACTTT.